This T cell receptor (beta chain) comes out of a study of metastatic and nonmetastatic thyroid tumors. Overall study: Blood and tumor or nodule tissue repertoires from malignant and benign thyroid patients were compared.

Before thyroid surgery, none of the patients had received any treatment. This CDR3 spans 15 amino acids. Germline CDR1 reads KGHDR; CDR2 reads SFDVKD. V lost 4 bases and J lost 4, with 13 bases in between. Per the study methods: In papillary thyroid cancer, a distant-metastasis classifier was built using CDR3 differences across clinicopathological groups. TCRdb reprocessed the PCR reads via MiXCR. In this record, the V and J calls reflect TCRdb's handling and not the investigators' own analysis. The top ten hold about 9.8% of the sample, which has 35,000 to 50,000 clones, less than 4.5% seen once. Sequencing input: blood. This chain links TRBV24-1 with TRBJ1-5; D is possibly TRBD1 (6 bases). This sequence was found in a female donor with papillary thyroid cancer or a benign thyroid nodule (not recorded which). Some clones in this sample may be carry-over from other donors' samples. The CDR3 loop reads CATSDPGEGNQPQHF. For the CDR3, the DNA is TGTGCCACCAGTGACCCAGGGGAAGGGAATCAGCCCCAGCATTTT.